This T cell receptor (beta chain) was captured in a study of blood T cell repertoires in COVID-19. About the study: In each case, the material was cDNA or gDNA derived from T cells, B-cell-depleted T cells, or PBMCs.

This CDR3 is built from 16 residues. Germline V lookup: CDR1 MDHEN, CDR2 SYDVKM. V lost 6 bases to trimming and J lost 3 bases, with 18 bases between them. Seattle cases were enrolled at active infection and followed longitudinally. In the authors' methods: Reference gene primer amplification in the assay estimated nucleated cell counts. Data came from immunoSEQ multiplex PCR; TCRdb stores just in-frame clones and leaves some out. The DNA gave D and trimming, while V, J and clone size come from that table. The repertoire holds approximately 260,000 clones, with around nine tenths as singletons. Input material: peripheral blood. This chain links TRBV28 with TRBJ1-5; a weak D match, TRBD1 (5 bases). The receptor was isolated from a woman between 70 and 85 years old with COVID-19, enrolled during active disease. The chain's CDR3 is CASSPPQGILNQPQHF. CDR3 sequence (DNA): TGTGCCAGCAGCCCACCCCAGGGCATCCTCAATCAGCCCCAGCATTTT.